Below, 25 T cell receptor beta chains from the same sample are listed, as sequenced in a study of Ad26.COV2.S vaccination and SARS-CoV-2 variants. Sequencing was performed with immunoSEQ multiplex PCR; in TCRdb, only in-frame clones are kept and a portion is missing. The table has over 400,000 clones, less than 95% seen once. The sample's treatment: about 20 received Ad26.COV2.S at low or high dose, single or two shots; 5 received placebo; per-sample allocation not given. Each sample was drawn 63 days after the first injection (of vaccine or placebo). The starting material was peripheral blood, obtained in a trial of Ad26.COV2.S vaccine versus placebo. The origin of the receptors is a person between 18 and 65 years old who received the Ad26.COV2.S COVID-19 vaccine or a placebo.

The chain combines TRBV5-4 with TRBJ1-2; TRBD1 agrees at 9 bases. The V gene's germline CDR1 is SGHNT and CDR2 YYREEE (reference sequence). V was clipped by 0 bases and J by 4 bases; unmatched bases: 7. The CDR3 runs to 16 residues. For the CDR3, the DNA is TGTGCCAGCAGCTTGGATCCGTGGACAGGGGCCTATGGCTACACCTTC. Amino acids: CASSLDPWTGAYGYTF.

CDR3 in amino acids: CASSVGQGVGAGVSEQYF. CDR3 nucleotide sequence: TGTGCCAGCAGCGTTGGGCAGGGAGTAGGAGCGGGAGTATCCGAGCAGTACTTC. The chain links TRBV9 to TRBJ2-7; 8 positions match TRBD2. CDR1 and CDR2 (germline): SGDLS, YYNGEE. V lost 2 bases and J lost 6; bases outside the gene matches: 19. CDR3 length: 18 amino acids.

The chain uses TRBV28 and TRBJ1-2, with D uncertain. V lost 3 bases and J 7 bases, leaving 15 bases between the germline ends. CDR3 length equals 14 residues. Per germline, CDR1 MDHEN and CDR2 SYDVKM. In DNA form, the CDR3 reads TGTGCCAGCAGTTTGGTAGCAAACCGCGGTGGCTACACCTTC. This codes for CASSLVANRGGYTF.

This clone showed up just once. The V call is TRBV5-4, the J call TRBJ2-5; D might be TRBD1 (7 bases). The CDR3 extends over 15 amino acids. V was trimmed by 4 bases and J by 2 bases, leaving 15 bases between them. Germline CDR1 and CDR2: SGHNT and YYREEE (reference sequence). The chain's CDR3 is CASSPSRGEQETQYF. In DNA form, the CDR3 reads TGTGCCAGCAGCCCCTCCAGGGGGGAACAAGAGACCCAGTACTTC.

The rearrangement joins TRBV7-3 to TRBJ2-3; D perhaps matches TRBD1 (6 bases). CDR1 and CDR2 from the germline V gene are SGHTA and FQGTGA. The CDR3 sequence is 18 residues long. V lost 0 bases, J lost 2 bases, and 18 bases lay in between. DNA for the CDR3: TGTGCCAGCAGCTTAACCCCACTGGCAGGGACATACACAGATACGCAGTATTTT. This sequence encodes CASSLTPLAGTYTDTQYF. The full variable domain, with the rest looked up from reference TRBV7-3 and TRBJ2-3, is GAGVSQTPSNKVTEKGKYVELRCDPISGHTALYWYRQSLGQGPEFLIYFQGTGAADDSGLPNDRFFAVRPEGSVSTLKIQRTERGDSAVYLCASSLTPLAGTYTDTQYFGPGTRLTVL.

The V and J genes are TRBV5-4 and TRBJ2-3; TRBD2 matches 10 bases. V shed 0 bases, J shed 1 base, and the junction held 5 bases outside the gene matches. This CDR3 region has 17 residues. CDR1 is SGHNT and CDR2 is YYREEE in the germline V gene (reference sequence). CDR3 nucleotide sequence: TGTGCCAGCAGCTTGGAACTAGCGGGGTGGGGCACAGATACGCAGTATTTT. Translating gives CASSLELAGWGTDTQYF.

The chain is built from TRBV5-4 and TRBJ1-6, with a tentative D call TRBD1 (5 bases). This CDR3 is 16 amino acids long. Trimming left V 3 bases short and J 0 bases short, with 10 bases between. Germline values: CDR1 SGHNT, CDR2 YYREEE (reference sequence). CDR3 amino acids: CASSSWGSSYNSPLHF. CDR3 sequence (DNA): TGTGCCAGCAGCTCGTGGGGGAGCTCCTATAATTCACCCCTCCACTTT.

The rearrangement uses TRBV13 and TRBJ1-6; 9 positions match TRBD1. Germline V lookup: CDR1 PRHDT, CDR2 FYEKMQ (reference sequence). The CDR3 covers 15 residues. J lost 10 bases, V lost 1 base, and 5 bases had no gene match. CDR3 nucleotides: TGTGCCAGCAGCTTAGAGGGACAGGGCGAATCACCCCTCCACTTT. This sequence encodes CASSLEGQGESPLHF.

J is TRBJ1-3 and V is TRBV5-1, with D possibly matching TRBD1 (5 bases). The CDR3 totals 17 residues. V was shortened by 0 bases and J by 2 bases, with 15 bases between the two germline ends. Germline values: CDR1 SGHRS, CDR2 YFSETQ. CDR3 protein: CASSLASASGTGNTIYF. CDR3 in DNA: TGCGCCAGCAGCTTGGCCAGTGCATCAGGGACTGGAAACACCATATATTTT.

The rearrangement uses TRBV5-8 and TRBJ1-6; D gene uncertain. CDR1 SGHTS and CDR2 YDEGEE come from the germline V gene. Trimming cost V 2 bases and J 14 bases, with 14 bases left between them. The CDR3 is made up of 13 amino acids. The DNA for the CDR3 is TGTGCCAGCAGCTTTCTTGGAACTAGGGCCCTCCACTTT. Translation gives CASSFLGTRALHF. Supplemented by reference TRBV5-8 and TRBJ1-6, the full variable domain reads EAGVTQSPTHLIKTRGQQATLRCSPISGHTSVYWYQQALGLGLQFLLWYDEGEERNRGNFPPRFSGRQFPNYSSELNVNALELEDSALYLCASSFLGTRALHFGNGTRLTVT.

The V and J genes are TRBV27 and TRBJ2-3; 13 bases fit TRBD2. Trimming took 4 bases from V and 7 from J; bases not matched to a gene: 14. Germline loops: CDR1 MNHEY, CDR2 SMNVEV (reference sequence). This CDR3 contains 18 residues. CDR3 coding DNA: TGTGCCAGCAGTTCCCGCGACGGACTAGCGGGAGTTGATAATACGCAGTATTTT. This translates into CASSSRDGLAGVDNTQYF.

This clone was seen a single time. CDR3 DNA: TGTGCCAGCAGCCAGAGACTCAGGGGGCGCGGAGAGACCCAGTACTTC. Translated: CASSQRLRGRGETQYF. The rearrangement joins TRBV11-2 to TRBJ2-5, with 8 bases that match TRBD1. CDR3 length equals 16 residues. V lost 5 bases to trimming and J lost 4 bases; unmatched junction nucleotides: 12. Germline V gives CDR1 SGHAT, CDR2 FQNNGV.

This sequence joins TRBV9 and TRBJ2-1; D is possibly TRBD1 (6 bases). Germline CDR1 is SGDLS and CDR2 is YYNGEE. V shed 3 bases and J shed 0 bases, with 13 bases lying between them. The CDR3 spans 16 residues. The CDR3 spells CASSGPGHSSYNEQFF. CDR3 nucleotide sequence: TGTGCCAGCAGCGGGCCGGGACATAGCTCCTACAATGAGCAGTTCTTC.

A single count supports this clone. V is TRBV6-2 or TRBV6-3 and J is TRBJ2-1; 12 positions agree with TRBD2. Germline V gene lookup returns CDR1 MNHEY and CDR2 SVGEGT. This CDR3 has 16 amino acids. The junction had 6 bases not matched to a gene; V was cut back by 2 bases and J by 7 bases. CDR3 amino acids: CASSYPSGRASNEQFF. CDR3 sequence (DNA): TGTGCCAGCAGTTACCCTAGCGGGAGGGCCAGTAATGAGCAGTTCTTC.

The chain links TRBV19 to TRBJ2-2, with TRBD2 as a possible D gene (5 bases). Between the trimmed V and J ends, which lost 7 bases and 3 bases, there was a span of 12 bases. The CDR3 has 14 residues. Germline V gives CDR1 LNHDA, CDR2 SQIVND (reference sequence). This chain's CDR3 is CASTRTSYTGELFF. DNA of the CDR3: TGTGCCAGTACCCGGACTTCCTACACCGGGGAGCTGTTTTTT.

The rearrangement uses TRBV28 and TRBJ2-3; 9 positions match TRBD1. The germline V gene encodes CDR1 MDHEN and CDR2 SYDVKM. With V trimmed by 4 bases and J by 4 bases, 9 bases remained unmatched. The CDR3 is 16 amino acids. CDR3 nucleotide sequence: TGTGCCAGCAGTTCCGCCGGGACAGGGAGGGCAGATACGCAGTATTTT. Translated: CASSSAGTGRADTQYF.

The chain has TRBV2 and TRBJ2-6, with D perhaps TRBD1 (6 bases). The germline V gene has CDR1 SNHLY and CDR2 FYNNEI. The CDR3 covers 20 residues. Trimming took off 3 bases at V and 0 bases at J, with 21 bases between the two ends. The CDR3 loop is CASSEKAGRGGFSGANVLTF. The CDR3 region has the DNA TGTGCCAGCAGTGAGAAGGCGGGCAGGGGCGGGTTCTCTGGGGCCAACGTCCTGACTTTC.

The chain is built from TRBV7-2 and TRBJ1-2; 8 bases are shared with TRBD1. Germline V lookup: CDR1 SGHTA, CDR2 FQGNSA. After removal of 5 bases from V and 7 bases from J, the junction contained 6 bases not matched to a gene. The CDR3 is 13 residues long. CDR3 sequence: CASSQDREGGYTF. CDR3 nucleotide sequence: TGTGCCAGCAGCCAGGACAGGGAAGGTGGCTACACCTTC. Combining the CDR3 with reference TRBV7-2 and TRBJ1-2 gives the whole variable domain GAGVSQSPSNKVTEKGKDVELRCDPISGHTALYWYRQSLGQGLEFLIYFQGNSAPDKSGLPSDRFSAERTGGSVSTLTIQRTQQEDSAVYLCASSQDREGGYTFGSGTRLTVV.

J is TRBJ2-7 and V is TRBV11-2; 10 nucleotides align to TRBD1. CDR1 is SGHAT and CDR2 is FQNNGV in the germline V gene. CDR3 size: 14 residues. V was clipped by 1 base and J by 10 bases; unmatched bases: 7. CDR3 sequence (DNA): TGTGCCAGCAGCTTAGGGGGACAGGGGCTTCTACAGTACTTC. It codes for CASSLGGQGLLQYF.

The chain combines TRBV7-2 with TRBJ2-5; the match to TRBD1 covers 7 bases. The V gene's germline CDR1 is SGHTA and CDR2 FQGNSA. V shed 6 bases, J shed 0 bases, and the junction held 10 bases outside the gene matches. The CDR3 runs 16 residues. For the CDR3, the DNA is TGTGCCAGCAGGCGTAGGGGGCCCCCCTACCAAGAGACCCAGTACTTC. Its translation is CASRRRGPPYQETQYF.

J is TRBJ2-1 and V is TRBV27, with 7 positions matching TRBD1. V shed 6 bases and J 4 bases; nucleotides not matched to a gene: 12. The CDR3 spans 16 residues. Germline V lookup: CDR1 MNHEY, CDR2 SMNVEV (reference sequence). CDR3 sequence: CASRPGQAKLYNEQFF. The CDR3 DNA reads as TGTGCCAGCAGACCCGGACAGGCCAAACTTTACAATGAGCAGTTCTTC.

The CDR3 coding sequence is TGCGCCAGCAGCCTGAAAGAGAGGGCCGGGGAGCTGTTTTTT. This encodes CASSLKERAGELFF. This sequence joins TRBV5-1 and TRBJ2-2, with D perhaps TRBD2 (5 bases). This CDR3 spans 14 amino acids. The V and J ends lost 4 bases and 6 bases respectively, with 13 bases between them. CDR1 is SGHRS, CDR2 YFSETQ, per germline.

V gene TRBV7-2 combines with J gene TRBJ2-2; 9 bases match TRBD2. V shed 3 bases and J 5 bases; nucleotides not matched to a gene: 4. Per germline, CDR1 SGHTA and CDR2 FQGNSA. The CDR3 extends over 15 amino acids. In DNA form, the CDR3 reads TGTGCCAGCAGCTTTAGCGGGAGCCGGACCGGGGAGCTGTTTTTT. Its translation: CASSFSGSRTGELFF.

The chain couples TRBV29-1 to TRBJ2-3; D gene ambiguous. The V gene lost 6 bases and the J gene lost 0 bases, with 10 bases spanning the gap. The CDR3 runs 13 residues. Germline V lookup: CDR1 SQVTM, CDR2 ANQGSEA. This CDR3 reads CSVRTASTDTQYF. The CDR3 DNA follows: TGCAGCGTCCGGACGGCTAGCACAGATACGCAGTATTTT.

The chain combines TRBV10-2 with TRBJ2-2, with D hard to call. The length of the CDR3 is 13 residues. Germline V lookup: CDR1 WSHSY, CDR2 SAAADI. V was trimmed by 2 bases and J by 6 bases, leaving 7 bases between them. CDR3: CASSEKRPGELFF. The CDR3 nucleotides are TGCGCCAGCAGTGAGAAGAGGCCCGGGGAGCTGTTTTTT.